These T cell receptor beta chains were read from a single sample in a study of OX40 agonist ivuxolimab in advanced cancers. Libraries were prepared by immunoSEQ multiplex PCR; TCRdb keeps only in-frame clonotypes and omits some of them. The sample holds under 50,000 clones, approximately 86% seen once. Sequences were derived from CD4+ or CD8+ T cells sorted from blood, sampled in a trial of the OX40 agonist ivuxolimab. Receptor source: an adult with an advanced solid tumor such as melanoma, head and neck, liver or kidney cancer. CDR3s include the opening cysteine and the closing phenylalanine or tryptophan. A D gene is named only where the DNA matches it firmly. Size is stated for part of the rows, as once, few or many counts, or as a class when the clone is expanded.

j_gene: TRBJ2-3
abundance: -
d_gene: TRBD2
v_gene: TRBV27
CDR3nt: TGTGCCAGCAGTTCCGGGACTACCTCTAGCACAGATACGCAGTATTTT
CDR3aa: CASSSGTTSSTDTQYF

j_gene: TRBJ2-3
abundance: -
d_gene: -
v_gene: TRBV2
CDR3nt: TGTGCCAGCAGGGAACTAGCGAGGGGGGCAGATACGCAGTATTTT
CDR3aa: CASRELARGADTQYF

j_gene: TRBJ2-3
abundance: -
d_gene: -
v_gene: TRBV7-7
CDR3nt: TGTGCTAGCAGCTTAGGGGTAGCGGAGACAGATACGCAGTATTTT
CDR3aa: CASSLGVAETDTQYF

j_gene: TRBJ2-2
abundance: few
d_gene: -
v_gene: TRBV4-3
CDR3nt: TGCGCCAGCAGCCAGATAGCGTCCGGGGAGCTGTTTTTT
CDR3aa: CASSQIASGELFF

j_gene: TRBJ2-7
abundance: -
d_gene: -
v_gene: TRBV13
CDR3nt: TGTGCCAGCAGCCGGACGTCGACCTACGAGCAGTACTTC
CDR3aa: CASSRTSTYEQYF

j_gene: TRBJ1-1
abundance: -
d_gene: -
v_gene: TRBV6-5
CDR3nt: TGTGCCAGCAGTTACTCGAAGATGAGCACTGAAGCTTTCTTT
CDR3aa: CASSYSKMSTEAFF

j_gene: TRBJ2-7
abundance: -
d_gene: -
v_gene: TRBV28
CDR3nt: TGTGCCAGCAGTCGTTCCTACGAGCAGTACTTC
CDR3aa: CASSRSYEQYF

j_gene: TRBJ2-7
abundance: -
d_gene: -
v_gene: TRBV15
CDR3nt: TGTGCCACCAGTAGCAGGGGATCCTACGAGCAGTACTTC
CDR3aa: CATSSRGSYEQYF

j_gene: TRBJ1-1
abundance: -
d_gene: -
v_gene: TRBV11-2
CDR3nt: TGTGCCAGCAGCTTAGAGGAGGGGAAATCTTTCTTT
CDR3aa: CASSLEEGKSFF

j_gene: TRBJ1-5
abundance: -
d_gene: -
v_gene: TRBV5-5
CDR3nt: TGTGCCAGCAGGGAGGGCGTAAGGGGGGATCAGCCCCAGCATTTT
CDR3aa: CASREGVRGDQPQHF

j_gene: TRBJ2-3
abundance: -
d_gene: -
v_gene: TRBV19
CDR3nt: TGTGCCAGTACTCGGGACAGCACAGATACGCAGTATTTT
CDR3aa: CASTRDSTDTQYF

j_gene: TRBJ2-3
abundance: -
d_gene: TRBD1
v_gene: TRBV7-3
CDR3nt: TGTGCCAGCAGCCGAACCGGGACAGGGGGCACAGATACGCAGTATTTT
CDR3aa: CASSRTGTGGTDTQYF

j_gene: TRBJ2-1
abundance: -
d_gene: -
v_gene: TRBV6-4
CDR3nt: TGTGCCAGCAGTGAATGGGCAGGCAGTAATGAGCAGTTCTTC
CDR3aa: CASSEWAGSNEQFF

j_gene: TRBJ2-5
abundance: -
d_gene: -
v_gene: TRBV28
CDR3nt: TGTGCCAGCAGTTTAGGTACCAAAGAGACCCAGTACTTC
CDR3aa: CASSLGTKETQYF

j_gene: TRBJ1-2
abundance: -
d_gene: -
v_gene: TRBV2
CDR3nt: TGTGCCAGCAGTGAAGGCAGGGTCGGCTATGGCTACACCTTC
CDR3aa: CASSEGRVGYGYTF

j_gene: TRBJ1-5
abundance: -
d_gene: TRBD1
v_gene: TRBV6-1
CDR3nt: TGTGCCAGCAGTGATAGTGCTGCAGGGGGCTATCAGCCCCAGCATTTT
CDR3aa: CASSDSAAGGYQPQHF

j_gene: TRBJ1-5
abundance: -
d_gene: -
v_gene: TRBV28
CDR3nt: TGTGCCAGCAGTTTGTTACAGAGGGAACAGCCCCAGCATTTT
CDR3aa: CASSLLQREQPQHF

j_gene: TRBJ1-1
abundance: -
d_gene: -
v_gene: TRBV11-3
CDR3nt: TGTGCCAGCAGGGCCACGAACACTGAAGCTTTCTTT
CDR3aa: CASRATNTEAFF

j_gene: TRBJ2-7
abundance: -
d_gene: -
v_gene: TRBV14
CDR3nt: TGTGCCAGCAGCCAAAGATGGGACACCCCCTACGAGCAGTACTTC
CDR3aa: CASSQRWDTPYEQYF

j_gene: TRBJ2-7
abundance: few
d_gene: TRBD1
v_gene: TRBV18
CDR3nt: TGTGCCAGCTCATCGGGACAGGGGAGCGAGCAGTACTTC
CDR3aa: CASSSGQGSEQYF

j_gene: TRBJ2-1
abundance: once
d_gene: -
v_gene: TRBV9
CDR3nt: TGTGCCAGCAGCGTGGACTATGTGGGTGAGCAGTTCTTC
CDR3aa: CASSVDYVGEQFF

j_gene: TRBJ2-1
abundance: -
d_gene: TRBD2
v_gene: TRBV11-3
CDR3nt: TGTGCCAGCACCCAACCAGCGGGAGCCCTTATCAATGAGCAGTTCTTC
CDR3aa: CASTQPAGALINEQFF

j_gene: TRBJ2-1
abundance: -
d_gene: -
v_gene: TRBV9
CDR3nt: TGTGCCAGCAGCGTAGACATGGTGTCGGGGGAAGGACTGTTCTTC
CDR3aa: CASSVDMVSGEGLFF

j_gene: TRBJ2-7
abundance: -
d_gene: -
v_gene: TRBV5-6
CDR3nt: TGTGCCAGCCAGCGGGTAGGGTCCTACGAGCAGTACTTC
CDR3aa: CASQRVGSYEQYF

j_gene: TRBJ2-1
abundance: -
d_gene: -
v_gene: TRBV7-9
CDR3nt: TGTGCCAGCAGCTTAGTACTTATGGATGAGCAGTTCTTC
CDR3aa: CASSLVLMDEQFF

j_gene: TRBJ2-1
abundance: -
d_gene: -
v_gene: TRBV4-2
CDR3nt: TGTGCCAGCAGCCAGGAAGGACCTTACAATGAGCAGTTCTTC
CDR3aa: CASSQEGPYNEQFF

j_gene: TRBJ1-2
abundance: -
d_gene: -
v_gene: TRBV6-1
CDR3nt: TGTGCCAGCAATAACAGAGGGGGGGGCAGCTATGGCTACACCTTC
CDR3aa: CASNNRGGGSYGYTF

j_gene: TRBJ1-1
abundance: once
d_gene: -
v_gene: TRBV5-1
CDR3nt: TGCGCCAGCAGCATAAACACAGGGAACACTGAAGCTTTCTTT
CDR3aa: CASSINTGNTEAFF

j_gene: TRBJ1-1
abundance: -
d_gene: -
v_gene: TRBV15
CDR3nt: TGTGCCACCAGCAGAGATACGGGAAGGACTGAAGCTTTCTTT
CDR3aa: CATSRDTGRTEAFF

j_gene: TRBJ2-7
abundance: -
d_gene: -
v_gene: TRBV15
CDR3nt: TGTGCCACCAGCAGAGTTTCAGGGTCCTCCTACGAGCAGTACTTC
CDR3aa: CATSRVSGSSYEQYF

j_gene: TRBJ2-5
abundance: -
d_gene: -
v_gene: TRBV18
CDR3nt: TGTGCCAGCTCACCACGTAGCGAAGAGACCCAGTACTTC
CDR3aa: CASSPRSEETQYF

j_gene: TRBJ2-1
abundance: -
d_gene: -
v_gene: TRBV7-2
CDR3nt: TGTGCCAGCAGCTTAGACTTCGGCTCCTACAATGAGCAGTTCTTC
CDR3aa: CASSLDFGSYNEQFF

j_gene: TRBJ2-3
abundance: -
d_gene: -
v_gene: TRBV11-2
CDR3nt: TGTGCCAGCAGCTTGGGTGAGGGAGATACGCAGTATTTT
CDR3aa: CASSLGEGDTQYF

j_gene: TRBJ2-7
abundance: -
d_gene: -
v_gene: TRBV4-3
CDR3nt: TGCGCCAGCAGCCAAGATGGAGGGGGGGAATCCTACGAGCAGTACTTC
CDR3aa: CASSQDGGGESYEQYF

j_gene: TRBJ2-3
abundance: -
d_gene: -
v_gene: TRBV19
CDR3nt: TGTGCCAGTAGTATAGCGGGGTCGGTCTTAGCGACGCAGTATTTT
CDR3aa: CASSIAGSVLATQYF

j_gene: TRBJ2-3
abundance: -
d_gene: -
v_gene: TRBV4-1
CDR3nt: TGCGCCAGCAGCCAAGATCACCACCCCGAGGGAAAAACAGATACGCAGTATTTT
CDR3aa: CASSQDHHPEGKTDTQYF

j_gene: TRBJ1-2
abundance: -
d_gene: -
v_gene: TRBV10-3
CDR3nt: TGTGCCATCAGTTCCACCTCAGGGACTGGCTACACCTTC
CDR3aa: CAISSTSGTGYTF

j_gene: TRBJ1-3
abundance: -
d_gene: -
v_gene: TRBV6-1
CDR3nt: TGTGCCAGCAGTGAGGCCGAGAGCTCTGGAAACACCATATATTTT
CDR3aa: CASSEAESSGNTIYF

j_gene: TRBJ2-1
abundance: -
d_gene: -
v_gene: TRBV5-1
CDR3nt: TGCGCCAGCAGTGACGTACAAGCGGCTGAGCAGTTCTTC
CDR3aa: CASSDVQAAEQFF

j_gene: TRBJ1-4
abundance: once
d_gene: -
v_gene: TRBV7-3
CDR3nt: TGTGCCAGCAGCTCCTCCGCGGCTAATGAAAAACTGTTTTTT
CDR3aa: CASSSSAANEKLFF

j_gene: TRBJ2-1
abundance: -
d_gene: -
v_gene: TRBV19
CDR3nt: TGTGCCAGTAGTTTGAGCAGGGGCAATGAGCAGTTCTTC
CDR3aa: CASSLSRGNEQFF

j_gene: TRBJ1-5
abundance: -
d_gene: -
v_gene: TRBV7-2
CDR3nt: TGTGCCAGCAGCCCTCACCAGGGAGGCGATCAGCCCCAGCATTTT
CDR3aa: CASSPHQGGDQPQHF

j_gene: TRBJ1-5
abundance: few
d_gene: TRBD1
v_gene: TRBV11-2
CDR3nt: TGTGCCAGCAGCTTACACCGGGACAGGACCAATCAGCCCCAGCATTTT
CDR3aa: CASSLHRDRTNQPQHF

j_gene: TRBJ1-3
abundance: few
d_gene: -
v_gene: TRBV4-3
CDR3nt: TGCGCCAGCAGCCAATCAGGGGCCTCCGGAAACACCATATATTTT
CDR3aa: CASSQSGASGNTIYF

j_gene: TRBJ1-1
abundance: -
d_gene: -
v_gene: TRBV6-1
CDR3nt: TGTGCCACCGGGGGGGGAAGATGGACTGAAGCTTTCTTT
CDR3aa: CATGGGRWTEAFF

j_gene: TRBJ1-1
abundance: -
d_gene: TRBD1
v_gene: TRBV29-1
CDR3nt: TGCAGCGCGAGACAGGGCATGGGCACTGAAGCTTTCTTT
CDR3aa: CSARQGMGTEAFF

j_gene: TRBJ1-5
abundance: few
d_gene: TRBD1
v_gene: TRBV19
CDR3nt: TGTGCCAGCTCCCCGGGACAGGGACTTTATAGCAATCAGCCCCAGCATTTT
CDR3aa: CASSPGQGLYSNQPQHF

j_gene: TRBJ2-5
abundance: -
d_gene: -
v_gene: TRBV5-1
CDR3nt: TGCGCCAGCAGCTTGGATCTAACAGAGACCCAGTACTTC
CDR3aa: CASSLDLTETQYF

j_gene: TRBJ2-3
abundance: -
d_gene: TRBD1
v_gene: TRBV16
CDR3nt: TGTGCCAGCAGCCCGCCGGGACAGGTCGTTACGCAGTATTTT
CDR3aa: CASSPPGQVVTQYF

j_gene: TRBJ1-6
abundance: -
d_gene: -
v_gene: TRBV6-5
CDR3nt: TGTGCCAGCACCAGGAGCTCCTATAATTCACCCCTCCACTTT
CDR3aa: CASTRSSYNSPLHF

j_gene: TRBJ1-2
abundance: -
d_gene: -
v_gene: TRBV29-1
CDR3nt: TGCAGCGTTGATGAGGACAAGGGAAGAAACTATGGCTACACCTTC
CDR3aa: CSVDEDKGRNYGYTF

j_gene: TRBJ1-1
abundance: -
d_gene: TRBD1
v_gene: TRBV2
CDR3nt: TGTGCCAGCAGCAAAGACAGGGAAAACACTGAAGCTTTCTTT
CDR3aa: CASSKDRENTEAFF

j_gene: TRBJ2-6
abundance: -
d_gene: -
v_gene: TRBV9
CDR3nt: TGTGCCAGCAGCGGTACAGGGTCTGGGGCCAACGTCCTGACTTTC
CDR3aa: CASSGTGSGANVLTF

j_gene: TRBJ2-7
abundance: -
d_gene: -
v_gene: TRBV7-2
CDR3nt: TGTGCCAGCAGCACCTACGAGCAGTACTTC
CDR3aa: CASSTYEQYF